The sequence of this T cell receptor beta chain was determined in a study of CD8 T cells in Susac syndrome (dated by TCRdb to about 2019). Turning to the overall study: Repertoire sequencing was used to test whether CD8+ T cell activation and differentiation in Susac syndrome was antigen driven.

Details on this clonotype: It lacks a known antigen. Base-call qualities are not available, and no considerably larger clone is one nucleotide away.

What the work shows at the level of the full study, not this receptor alone: The number of individuals in the TCR sequencing and HLA analysis was recognized as being relatively small.

As encoded in the germline V gene, CDR1 is SGHRS while CDR2 is YFSETQ. V lost 4 bases and J lost 5 bases; the stretch between them is 12 bases long. The CDR3 holds 13 amino acids from the cysteine to the phenylalanine. The entry retains the CDR3 DNA only, 39 bases that are in frame from base 1. High-throughput TCR beta sequencing profiled peripheral blood CD8+ and CD4+ T cells from healthy donors, Susac syndrome patients and multiple sclerosis patients. The healthy donors served as controls matched for age and sex. Bulk CD8+ and CD4+ T cells were purified by magnetic negative isolation, while CD8+ TEMRA cells were enriched using FACS. Blood was collected in EDTA tubes and processed within 24 hours, with PBMCs isolated through density gradient centrifugation. PBMCs intended for TCR sequencing were cryopreserved in liquid nitrogen and thawed later in a water bath at 37 degrees C. A purity of at least 90% was achieved for sorted or isolated CD4+, CD8+ and CD8+ TEMRA cells.

RNA was extracted using the RNeasy kit, and about 0.5 to 1 ug of the RNA was reverse transcribed with random hexamers. The immunoSEQ multiplex PCR assay, covering 54 Vbeta and 13 Jbeta segments, was used to amplify TCR beta CDR3 regions. PCR amplification bias was corrected by using a synthetic template baseline for primer optimization and computational correction. As for the authors' bioinformatics: Only productive sequences were kept, with reads annotated to V, D and J genes according to IMGT and analyzed in immunoSEQ Analyzer. Clonality was computed as one minus Shannon entropy normalized by log2 of the number of productive unique sequences. For each patient and control, public and private clones were evaluated among the 100 most prevalent clones. Clones were defined as Susac-specific if absent from the healthy and MS cohorts, from 900 to 1,200 published viral clones and from other ImmuneACCESS disease sequences. In TCRdb, the public reads were trimmed at Q25 with fastp and aligned with MiXCR, with productive beta chains retained. Each record represents a unique CDR3 protein, reported with the most common genes and DNA among its rows. TCRdb, not the original authors, processed these V and J calls. For this sample the table gives over 100,000 distinct CDR3 sequences, of which about 93% were detected only once. The top ten clones comprise 0.13% to 0.15% of the sample.

The sample comprised CD4+ T cells from PBMCs. The chain is assembled from TRBV5-1 and TRBJ2-5, with no reliable assignment of the D segment. The receptor was derived from a human donor in good health. The DNA sequence is TGCGCCAGCAGCGGCCAGAGTACGGAGACCCAGTACTTC. Its protein is CASSGQSTETQYF.